This is a list of T cell receptor beta chains from one sample in a study of CD8+ T cells in alopecia areata. TCRdb's table, derived via immunoSEQ multiplex PCR, lists solely in-frame clones and lacks some. Of about 150,000 clones detected, over 45% appear once; the ten largest clones hold over 5.5%. The source material was CD4+ T cells sorted from blood. Receptor source: a human donor with alopecia areata. CDR3s include the opening cysteine and the closing phenylalanine or tryptophan.

v_gene: TRBV18; j_gene: TRBJ1-2; CDR3aa: CASSPSQGYTF
v_gene: TRBV18; j_gene: TRBJ1-2; CDR3aa: CASSPTAVGGYTF
v_gene: TRBV5-1; j_gene: TRBJ1-4; CDR3aa: CASSLDAGNEKLFF
v_gene: TRBV23-1; j_gene: TRBJ2-5; CDR3aa: CASSQGRTGRLAGETQYF
v_gene: TRBV23-1; j_gene: TRBJ1-2; CDR3aa: CASSPGRKANYGYTF
v_gene: TRBV29-1; j_gene: TRBJ1-4; CDR3aa: CSVGGGATNEKLFF
v_gene: TRBV28; j_gene: TRBJ2-2; CDR3aa: CASSLGLNTGELFF
v_gene: TRBV14; j_gene: TRBJ2-1; CDR3aa: CASSPRGFKQFF
v_gene: TRBV6-6; j_gene: TRBJ2-1; CDR3aa: CASSYMGNSYNEQFF
v_gene: TRBV19; j_gene: TRBJ2-1; CDR3aa: CASSTNYNEQFF
v_gene: TRBV5-1; j_gene: TRBJ2-7; CDR3aa: CASSSDNLGTGYEQYF
v_gene: TRBV29-1; j_gene: TRBJ2-7; CDR3aa: CSVHNGLAGREYF
v_gene: TRBV5-1; j_gene: TRBJ2-3; CDR3aa: CASSLGRGTDTQYF
v_gene: TRBV6-5; j_gene: TRBJ1-2; CDR3aa: CASSSLEKSYGYTF
v_gene: TRBV13; j_gene: TRBJ1-1; CDR3aa: CASSLVTQGEAFF
v_gene: TRBV5-1; j_gene: TRBJ2-5; CDR3aa: CASTSPGKETQYF
v_gene: TRBV30; j_gene: TRBJ2-1; CDR3aa: CAWSLPGKQFF